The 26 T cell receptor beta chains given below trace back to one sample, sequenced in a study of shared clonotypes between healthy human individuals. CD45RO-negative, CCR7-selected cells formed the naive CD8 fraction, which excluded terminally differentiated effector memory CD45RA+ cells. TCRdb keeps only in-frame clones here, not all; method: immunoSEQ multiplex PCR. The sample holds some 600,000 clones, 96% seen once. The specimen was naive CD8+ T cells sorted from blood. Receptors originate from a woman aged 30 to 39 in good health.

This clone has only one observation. CDR3 residues: CASRFGARDTDTQYF. The CDR3 DNA follows: TGTGCCAGCAGGTTCGGGGCCCGCGACACAGATACGCAGTATTTT. The chain employs TRBV2 and TRBJ2-3; D possibly uses TRBD1 or TRBD2 (5 bases each). From germline, CDR1 is SNHLY and CDR2 FYNNEI. This CDR3 is 15 amino acids long. The V and J ends lost 6 bases and 2 bases respectively, with 15 bases between them.

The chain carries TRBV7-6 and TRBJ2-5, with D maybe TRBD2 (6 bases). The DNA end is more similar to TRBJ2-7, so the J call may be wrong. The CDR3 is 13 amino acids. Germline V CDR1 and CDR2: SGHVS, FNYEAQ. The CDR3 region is CASSFGLTYEQYF. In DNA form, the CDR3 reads TGTGCCAGCAGCTTCGGACTAACCTACGAGCAGTACTTC.

In DNA form, the CDR3 reads TGTGCCAGCAGTTTATTGGTGGAGCGGGGTAGCACAGATACGCAGTATTTT. Protein: CASSLLVERGSTDTQYF. This chain connects TRBV27 to TRBJ2-3; 7 bases line up with TRBD2. Germline V gene sequence: CDR1 MNHEY, CDR2 SMNVEV (reference sequence). The CDR3 covers 17 residues. V dropped 1 base and J dropped 0; count of bases not matched to a gene: 7.

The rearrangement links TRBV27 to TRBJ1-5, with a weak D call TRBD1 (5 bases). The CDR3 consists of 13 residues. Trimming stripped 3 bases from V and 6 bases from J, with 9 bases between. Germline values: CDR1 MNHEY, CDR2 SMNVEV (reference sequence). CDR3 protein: CASSLGVPQPQHF. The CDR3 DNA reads TGTGCCAGCAGTTTGGGGGTGCCTCAGCCCCAGCATTTT.

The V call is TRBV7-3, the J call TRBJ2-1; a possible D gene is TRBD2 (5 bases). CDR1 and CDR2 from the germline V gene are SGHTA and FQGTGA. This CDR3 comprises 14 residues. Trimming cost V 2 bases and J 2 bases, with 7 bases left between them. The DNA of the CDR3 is TGTGCCAGCAGCTTATCGGAGGCCTACAATGAGCAGTTCTTC. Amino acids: CASSLSEAYNEQFF.

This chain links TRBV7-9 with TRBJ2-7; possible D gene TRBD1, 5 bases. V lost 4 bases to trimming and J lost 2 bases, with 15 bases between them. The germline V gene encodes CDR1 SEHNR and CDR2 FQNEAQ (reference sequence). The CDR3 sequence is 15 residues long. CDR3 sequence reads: CASSSTDQYTYEQYF. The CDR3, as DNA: TGTGCCAGCAGCTCGACAGATCAATATACCTACGAGCAGTACTTC. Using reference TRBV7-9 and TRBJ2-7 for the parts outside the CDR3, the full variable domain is DTGVSQNPRHKITKRGQNVTFRCDPISEHNRLYWYRQTLGQGPEFLTYFQNEAQLEKSRLLSDRFSAERPKGSFSTLEIQRTEQGDSAMYLCASSSTDQYTYEQYFGPGTRLTVT.

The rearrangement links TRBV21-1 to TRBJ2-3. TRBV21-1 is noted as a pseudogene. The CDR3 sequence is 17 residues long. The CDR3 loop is CASSKATAGPYTDTQYF. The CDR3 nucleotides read TGTGCCAGCAGCAAAGCTACCGCCGGACCTTACACAGATACGCAGTATTTT.

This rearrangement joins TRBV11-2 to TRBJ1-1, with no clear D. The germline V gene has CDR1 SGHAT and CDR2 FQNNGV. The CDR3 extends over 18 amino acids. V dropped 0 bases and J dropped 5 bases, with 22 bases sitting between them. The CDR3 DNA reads TGTGCCAGCAGCTTAGATTTGTCTCCGGGTCCCAAGGCAACTGAAGCTTTCTTT. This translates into CASSLDLSPGPKATEAFF.

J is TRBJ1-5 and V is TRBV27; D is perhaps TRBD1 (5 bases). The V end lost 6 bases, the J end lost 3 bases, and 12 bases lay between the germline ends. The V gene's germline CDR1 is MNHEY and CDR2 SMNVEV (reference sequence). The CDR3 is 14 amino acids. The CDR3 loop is CASSPGGINQPQHF. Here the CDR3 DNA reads TGTGCCAGCAGCCCTGGGGGGATCAATCAGCCCCAGCATTTT.

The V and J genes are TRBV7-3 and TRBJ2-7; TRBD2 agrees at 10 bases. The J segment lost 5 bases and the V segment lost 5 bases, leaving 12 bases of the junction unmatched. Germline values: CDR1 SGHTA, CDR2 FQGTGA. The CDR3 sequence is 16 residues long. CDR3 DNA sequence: TGTGCCAGCAGCCGCGCCGGACTAGCGGAGCGCAACGAGCAGTACTTC. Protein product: CASSRAGLAERNEQYF.

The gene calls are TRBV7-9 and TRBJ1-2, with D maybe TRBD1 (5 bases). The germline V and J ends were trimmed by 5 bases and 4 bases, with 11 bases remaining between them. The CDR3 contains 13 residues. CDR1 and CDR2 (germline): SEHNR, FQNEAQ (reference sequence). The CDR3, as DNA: TGTGCCAGCAGCCTCGGGGGGATCTATGGCTACACCTTC. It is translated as CASSLGGIYGYTF.

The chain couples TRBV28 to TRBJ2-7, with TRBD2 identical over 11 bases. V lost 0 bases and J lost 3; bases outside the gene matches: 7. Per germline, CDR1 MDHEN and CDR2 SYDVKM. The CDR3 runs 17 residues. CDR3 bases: TGTGCCAGCAGTTTATGGGGGACTACTAGCGGGAGCTACGAGCAGTACTTC. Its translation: CASSLWGTTSGSYEQYF. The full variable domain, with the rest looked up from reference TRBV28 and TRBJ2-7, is DVKVTQSSRYLVKRTGEKVFLECVQDMDHENMFWYRQDPGLGLRLIYFSYDVKMKEKGDIPEGYSVSREKKERFSLILESASTNQTSMYLCASSLWGTTSGSYEQYFGPGTRLTVT.

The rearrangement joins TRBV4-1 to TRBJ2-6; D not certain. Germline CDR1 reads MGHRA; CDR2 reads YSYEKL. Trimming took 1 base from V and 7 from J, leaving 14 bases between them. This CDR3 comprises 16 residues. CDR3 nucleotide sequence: TGCGCCAGCAGCCAAGGTTTTGCGATGGAAGCCAACGTCCTGACTTTC. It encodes CASSQGFAMEANVLTF.

The CDR3 here is CASSYDSSRGSEQFF. The CDR3 DNA follows: TGTGCCAGCAGTTACGACAGCTCCCGGGGCAGTGAGCAGTTCTTC. V usage is TRBV6-5 and J usage is TRBJ2-1; the D gene could be TRBD1 or TRBD2 (5 bases each). Trimming left V 2 bases short and J 9 bases short, with 17 bases between. Germline V gives CDR1 MNHEY, CDR2 SVGAGI. The CDR3 spans 15 residues.

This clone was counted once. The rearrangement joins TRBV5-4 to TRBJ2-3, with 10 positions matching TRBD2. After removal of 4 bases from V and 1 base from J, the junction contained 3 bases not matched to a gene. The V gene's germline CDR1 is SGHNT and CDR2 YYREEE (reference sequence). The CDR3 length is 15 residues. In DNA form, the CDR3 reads TGTGCCAGCAGCCCCGGGACTAGCGGCACAGATACGCAGTATTTT. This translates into CASSPGTSGTDTQYF.

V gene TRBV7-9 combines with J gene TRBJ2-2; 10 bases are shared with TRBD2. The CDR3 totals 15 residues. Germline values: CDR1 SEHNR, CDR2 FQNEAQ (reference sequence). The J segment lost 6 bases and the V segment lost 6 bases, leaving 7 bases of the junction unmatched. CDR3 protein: CASREREGHPGELFF. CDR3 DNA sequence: TGTGCCAGCAGAGAGCGGGAGGGCCACCCCGGGGAGCTGTTTTTT.

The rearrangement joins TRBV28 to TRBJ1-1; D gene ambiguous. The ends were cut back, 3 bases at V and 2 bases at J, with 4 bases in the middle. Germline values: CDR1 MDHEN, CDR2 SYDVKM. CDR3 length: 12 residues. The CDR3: CASSFINTEAFF. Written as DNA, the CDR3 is TGTGCCAGCAGTTTCATAAACACTGAAGCTTTCTTT.

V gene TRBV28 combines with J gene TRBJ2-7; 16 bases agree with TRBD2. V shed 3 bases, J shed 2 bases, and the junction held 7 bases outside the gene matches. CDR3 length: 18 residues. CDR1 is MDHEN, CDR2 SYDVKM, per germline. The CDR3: CASSFTGTSGGGPYEQYF. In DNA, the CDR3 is TGTGCCAGCAGTTTCACCGGGACTAGCGGGGGGGGTCCCTACGAGCAGTACTTC.

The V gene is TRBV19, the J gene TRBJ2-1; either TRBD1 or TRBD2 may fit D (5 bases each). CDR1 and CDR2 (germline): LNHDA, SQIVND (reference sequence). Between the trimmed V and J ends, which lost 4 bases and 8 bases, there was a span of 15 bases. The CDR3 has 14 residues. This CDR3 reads CASSNRDEVHEQFF. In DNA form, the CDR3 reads TGTGCCAGTAGTAACCGGGACGAGGTCCATGAGCAGTTCTTC.

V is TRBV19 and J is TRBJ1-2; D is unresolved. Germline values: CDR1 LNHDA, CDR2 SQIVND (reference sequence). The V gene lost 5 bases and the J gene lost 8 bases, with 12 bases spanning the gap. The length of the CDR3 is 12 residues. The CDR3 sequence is CASSDSVTGYTF. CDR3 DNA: TGTGCCAGTAGTGATTCGGTCACCGGCTACACCTTC.

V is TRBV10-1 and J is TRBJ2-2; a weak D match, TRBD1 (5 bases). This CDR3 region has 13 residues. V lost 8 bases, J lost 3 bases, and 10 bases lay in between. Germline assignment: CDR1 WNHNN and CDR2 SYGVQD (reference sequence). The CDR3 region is CASGAVDTGELFF. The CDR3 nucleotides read TGCGCCAGCGGGGCCGTGGACACCGGGGAGCTGTTTTTT.

CDR3 region: CAISEHRDQPQHF. CDR3 in DNA: TGTGCCATCAGTGAGCACAGGGATCAGCCCCAGCATTTT. This chain connects TRBV10-3 to TRBJ1-5, with a tentative D call TRBD1 (6 bases). The CDR3 length is 13 residues. The germline CDR1 and CDR2 sequences are ENHRY and SYGVKD. V was pared by 2 bases and J by 5 bases, with 7 bases between.

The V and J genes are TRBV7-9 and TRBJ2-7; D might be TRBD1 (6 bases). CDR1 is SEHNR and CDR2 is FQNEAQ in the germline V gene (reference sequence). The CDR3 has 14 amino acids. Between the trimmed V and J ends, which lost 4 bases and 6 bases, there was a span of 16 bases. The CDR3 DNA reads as TGTGCCAGCAGCTCGGGACAAAGAGTCGGCGAGCAGTACTTC. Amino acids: CASSSGQRVGEQYF.

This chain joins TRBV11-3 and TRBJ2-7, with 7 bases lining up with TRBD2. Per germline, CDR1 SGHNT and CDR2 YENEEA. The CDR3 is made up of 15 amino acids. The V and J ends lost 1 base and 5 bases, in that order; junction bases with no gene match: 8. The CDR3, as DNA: TGTGCCAGCAGCTTAGGCGGGAGACACGTCGACGAGCAGTACTTC. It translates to CASSLGGRHVDEQYF.

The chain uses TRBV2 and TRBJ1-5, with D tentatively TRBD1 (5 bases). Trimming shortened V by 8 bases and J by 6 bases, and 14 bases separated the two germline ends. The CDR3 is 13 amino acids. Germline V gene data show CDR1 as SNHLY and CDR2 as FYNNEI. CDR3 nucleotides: TGTGCCAGCTGGGGGGTAAGTTCTCAGCCCCAGCATTTT. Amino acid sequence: CASWGVSSQPQHF.

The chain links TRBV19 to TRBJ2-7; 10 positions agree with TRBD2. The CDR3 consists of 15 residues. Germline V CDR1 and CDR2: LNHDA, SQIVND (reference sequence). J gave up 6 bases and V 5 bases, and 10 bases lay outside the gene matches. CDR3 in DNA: TGTGCCAGTAGTTTCTCGACTAGCGGGTATGGCGAGCAGTACTTC. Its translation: CASSFSTSGYGEQYF.